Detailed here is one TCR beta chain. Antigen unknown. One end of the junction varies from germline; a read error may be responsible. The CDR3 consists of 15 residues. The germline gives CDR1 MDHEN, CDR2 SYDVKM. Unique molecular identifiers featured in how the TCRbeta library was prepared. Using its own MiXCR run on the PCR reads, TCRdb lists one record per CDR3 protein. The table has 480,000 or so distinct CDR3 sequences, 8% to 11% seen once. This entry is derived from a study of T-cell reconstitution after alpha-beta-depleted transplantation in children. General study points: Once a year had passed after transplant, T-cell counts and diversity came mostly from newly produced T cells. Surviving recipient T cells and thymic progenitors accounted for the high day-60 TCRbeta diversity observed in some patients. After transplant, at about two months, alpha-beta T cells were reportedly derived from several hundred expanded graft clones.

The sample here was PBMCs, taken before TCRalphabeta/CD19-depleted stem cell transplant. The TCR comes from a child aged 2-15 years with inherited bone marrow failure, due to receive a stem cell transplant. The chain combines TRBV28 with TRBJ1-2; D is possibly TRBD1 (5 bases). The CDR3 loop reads CATPSGGKGNYSYTF. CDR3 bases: TGTGCTACACCTAGCGGGGGAAAGGGGAACTATAGCTACACCTTC.